This TCR beta chain appears in the sequencing data of a study of blood T cell repertoires in COVID-19. Across the whole study: Italy, Spain and the United States were the sources of the convalescent and acute COVID-19 samples.

Seattle's cohort entered during active infection and was followed longitudinally. Clones were read by immunoSEQ multiplex PCR, and TCRdb kept only the in-frame ones, dropping some. The sample includes roughly 200,000 clones, roughly 84% seen only once; the top ten take around a sixth. Germline V lookup: CDR1 SGHKS, CDR2 YYEKEE (reference sequence). The ends were cut back, 3 bases at V and 3 bases at J, with 9 bases in the middle. This CDR3 has 13 amino acids. The chain couples TRBV5-5 to TRBJ1-2; D unclear. The sample was peripheral blood. The sequence came from a person aged 70 to 85 with COVID-19, enrolled during active disease. CDR3 sequence reads: CASSYDGDYGYTF. CDR3 in DNA: TGTGCCAGCAGCTATGACGGAGACTATGGCTACACCTTC.